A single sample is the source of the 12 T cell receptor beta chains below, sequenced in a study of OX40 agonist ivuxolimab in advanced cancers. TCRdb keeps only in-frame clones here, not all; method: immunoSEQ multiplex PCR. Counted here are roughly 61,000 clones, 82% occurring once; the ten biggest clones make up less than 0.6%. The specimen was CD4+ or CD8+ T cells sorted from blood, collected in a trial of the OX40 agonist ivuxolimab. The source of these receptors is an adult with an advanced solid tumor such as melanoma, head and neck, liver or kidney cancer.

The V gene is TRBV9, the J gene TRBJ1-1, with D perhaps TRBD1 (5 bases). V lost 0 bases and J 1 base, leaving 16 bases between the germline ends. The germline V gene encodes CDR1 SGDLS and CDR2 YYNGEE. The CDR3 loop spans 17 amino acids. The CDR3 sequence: CASSVGYGGSRNTEAFF. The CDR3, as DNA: TGTGCCAGCAGCGTAGGATACGGGGGGTCCAGGAACACTGAAGCTTTCTTT.

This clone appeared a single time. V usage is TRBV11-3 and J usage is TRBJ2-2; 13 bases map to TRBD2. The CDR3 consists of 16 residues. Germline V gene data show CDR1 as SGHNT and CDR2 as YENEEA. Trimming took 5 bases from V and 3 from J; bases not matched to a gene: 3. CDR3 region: CASSPGLAGDTGELFF. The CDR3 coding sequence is TGTGCCAGCAGCCCCGGACTAGCGGGAGACACCGGGGAGCTGTTTTTT.

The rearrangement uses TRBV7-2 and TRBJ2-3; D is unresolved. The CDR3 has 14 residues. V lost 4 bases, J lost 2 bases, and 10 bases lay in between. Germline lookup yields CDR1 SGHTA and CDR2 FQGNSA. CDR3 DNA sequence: TGTGCCAGCAGCTCCTCTCACAACACAGATACGCAGTATTTT. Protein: CASSSSHNTDTQYF.

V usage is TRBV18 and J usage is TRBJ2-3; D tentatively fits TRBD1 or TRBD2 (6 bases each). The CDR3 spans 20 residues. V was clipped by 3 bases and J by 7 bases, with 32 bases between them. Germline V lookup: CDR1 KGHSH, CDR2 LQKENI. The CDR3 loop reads CASSPFGSGGAFPELNTQYF. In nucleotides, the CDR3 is TGTGCCAGCTCACCCTTTGGATCCGGGGGCGCGTTCCCAGAGCTAAATACGCAGTATTTT.

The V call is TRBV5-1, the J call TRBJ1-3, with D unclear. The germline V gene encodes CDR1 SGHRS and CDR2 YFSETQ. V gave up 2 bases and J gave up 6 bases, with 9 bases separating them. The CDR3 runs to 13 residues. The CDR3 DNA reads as TGCGCCAGCAGCTTAAACGCAGAAAACACCATATATTTT. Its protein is CASSLNAENTIYF.

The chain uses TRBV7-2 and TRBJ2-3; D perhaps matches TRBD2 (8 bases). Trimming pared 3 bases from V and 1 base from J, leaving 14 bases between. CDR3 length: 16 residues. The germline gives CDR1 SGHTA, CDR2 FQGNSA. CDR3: CASSLGQTSGTDTQYF. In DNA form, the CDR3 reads TGTGCCAGCAGCTTGGGACAGACTAGCGGCACAGATACGCAGTATTTT.

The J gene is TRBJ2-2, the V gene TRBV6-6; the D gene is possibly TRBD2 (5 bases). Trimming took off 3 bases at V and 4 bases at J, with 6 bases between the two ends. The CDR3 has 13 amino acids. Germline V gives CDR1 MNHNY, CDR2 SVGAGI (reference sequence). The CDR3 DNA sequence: TGTGCCAGCAGTTATGGGAGCACCGGGGAGCTGTTTTTT. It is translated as CASSYGSTGELFF.

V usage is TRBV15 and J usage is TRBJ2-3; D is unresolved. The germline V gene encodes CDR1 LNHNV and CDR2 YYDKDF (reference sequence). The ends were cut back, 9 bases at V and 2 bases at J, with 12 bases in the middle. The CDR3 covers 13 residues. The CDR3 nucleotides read TGTGCCACAGCCATCTTGGACACAGATACGCAGTATTTT. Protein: CATAILDTDTQYF.

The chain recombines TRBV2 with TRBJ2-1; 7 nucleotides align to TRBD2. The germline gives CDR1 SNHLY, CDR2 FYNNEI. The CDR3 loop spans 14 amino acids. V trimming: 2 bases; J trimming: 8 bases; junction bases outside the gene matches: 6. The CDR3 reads CASSELAGEDEQFF. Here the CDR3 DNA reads TGTGCCAGCAGTGAACTCGCGGGAGAGGATGAGCAGTTCTTC.

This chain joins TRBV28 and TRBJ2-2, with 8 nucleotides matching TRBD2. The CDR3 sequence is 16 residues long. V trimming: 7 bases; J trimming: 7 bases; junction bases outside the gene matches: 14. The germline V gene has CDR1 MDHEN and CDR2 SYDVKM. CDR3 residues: CASTPGGAGVRGELFF. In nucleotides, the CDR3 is TGTGCCAGCACCCCCGGAGGAGCGGGAGTACGCGGGGAGCTGTTTTTT. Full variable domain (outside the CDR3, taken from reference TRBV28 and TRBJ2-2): DVKVTQSSRYLVKRTGEKVFLECVQDMDHENMFWYRQDPGLGLRLIYFSYDVKMKEKGDIPEGYSVSREKKERFSLILESASTNQTSMYLCASTPGGAGVRGELFFGEGSRLTVL.

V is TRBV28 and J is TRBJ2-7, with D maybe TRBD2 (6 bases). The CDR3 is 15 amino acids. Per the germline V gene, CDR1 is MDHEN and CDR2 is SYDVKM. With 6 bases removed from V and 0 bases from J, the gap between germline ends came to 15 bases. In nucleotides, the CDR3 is TGTGCCAGCAGCCGCCGGGACTCCTTCTCCTACGAGCAGTACTTC. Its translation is CASSRRDSFSYEQYF.

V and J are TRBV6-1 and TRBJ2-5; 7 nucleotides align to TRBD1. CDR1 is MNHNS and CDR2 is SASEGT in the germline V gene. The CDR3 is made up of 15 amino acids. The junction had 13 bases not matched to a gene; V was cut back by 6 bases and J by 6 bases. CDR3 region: CASRGDRVSAKTQYF. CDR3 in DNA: TGTGCCAGCAGAGGAGACAGGGTTTCGGCAAAGACCCAGTACTTC.